These T cell receptor beta chains were read from a single sample in a study of OX40 agonist ivuxolimab in advanced cancers. The table came from immunoSEQ multiplex PCR; TCRdb's copy has only in-frame clones and leaves some out. The repertoire has under 80,000 clones, approximately 86% of them found once; the top ten carry approximately 0.63%. This specimen was CD4+ or CD8+ T cells sorted from blood, taken in a trial of the OX40 agonist ivuxolimab. The receptors derive from an adult with an advanced solid tumor such as melanoma, head and neck, liver or kidney cancer. Each CDR3 is given with its conserved first and last residue. Each record gives: D gene, V gene, clone size, J gene, CDR3 DNA, CDR3 protein. The D gene is left open where the match is weak. Rows may omit the clone size; those that give it use once, few, many or a size class.

.,TRBV6-5,.,TRBJ1-3,TGTGCCAGCAGTTACGAAGGATTTTCTGGAAACACCATATATTTT,CASSYEGFSGNTIYF
TRBD1,TRBV5-1,.,TRBJ2-4,TGCGCCAGCAGCTTGACAGGGGGAAACATTCAGTACTTC,CASSLTGGNIQYF
.,TRBV28,.,TRBJ2-3,TGTGCCAGCAGTCCCCAAGGGGGGGCGGCAGATACGCAGTATTTT,CASSPQGGAADTQYF
TRBD2,TRBV29-1,few,TRBJ2-2,TGCAGCGTTGCAGCGGGAGGGAACACCGGGGAGCTGTTTTTT,CSVAAGGNTGELFF
.,TRBV7-8,.,TRBJ2-7,TGTGCCAGCAGCTTAAGGGTCCGAGGGGCCAAGTTGTACGAGCAGTACTTC,CASSLRVRGAKLYEQYF
.,TRBV19,.,TRBJ2-1,TGTGCCAGTAGTAACAGGACAGCCGCGTTCTTC,CASSNRTAAFF
.,TRBV5-3,.,TRBJ2-5,TGTGCCAGAAGCCCGAAACTAAAGGGGTACCAAGAGACCCAGTACTTC,CARSPKLKGYQETQYF
.,TRBV27,.,TRBJ1-5,TGTGCCAGCAGTTCGAAACCGGGGGATCAGCCCCAGCATTTT,CASSSKPGDQPQHF
TRBD1,TRBV27,.,TRBJ1-1,TGTGCCAGCAGGCCGGACAGGGGGCCGGAGAACACTGAAGCTTTCTTT,CASRPDRGPENTEAFF
TRBD2,TRBV15,.,TRBJ2-1,TGTGCCACCAGCATCAATCGGGGACTAGCGGGATTTGAGCAGTTCTTC,CATSINRGLAGFEQFF
TRBD1,TRBV6-1,few,TRBJ1-5,TGTGCCAGCAGTGAGCCAGGGGGTGGCCAGCCCCAGCATTTT,CASSEPGGGQPQHF
TRBD2,TRBV28,.,TRBJ2-7,TGTGCCAGCAGTTTACGGACTAGCTCCTACGAGCAGTACTTC,CASSLRTSSYEQYF
.,TRBV27,.,TRBJ2-7,TGTGCCAGCAGTTCCACGGGGTCCTACGAGCAGTACTTC,CASSSTGSYEQYF
TRBD2,TRBV5-5,.,TRBJ2-7,TGTGCCAGCAGCTTATCTGGACTAGCGGGGGGTAGATCCTCCGAGCAGTACTTC,CASSLSGLAGGRSSEQYF
.,TRBV6-5,once,TRBJ1-5,TGTGCCAGCAGTCTGGGGACACTAGGCGATCAGCCCCAGCATTTT,CASSLGTLGDQPQHF
TRBD2,TRBV5-1,.,TRBJ2-3,TGCGCCAGCAGCTTGGGACTAGCGGGGAGCACAGATACGCAGTATTTT,CASSLGLAGSTDTQYF
.,TRBV5-4,.,TRBJ1-5,TGTGCCAGCAGCTTGGGGGGTAGCAATCAGCCCCAGCATTTT,CASSLGGSNQPQHF
.,TRBV6-5,.,TRBJ2-7,TGTGCCAGCAGTTCGGGACGGTCCTACGAGCAGTACTTC,CASSSGRSYEQYF
.,TRBV30,.,TRBJ1-2,TGTGCCTGGAGTCGTCTGAATGGGGAGGGCTACACCTTC,CAWSRLNGEGYTF
.,TRBV28,few,TRBJ1-5,TGTGCCAGCAGTTTAACCGGGGGGTTCAATCAGCCCCAGCATTTT,CASSLTGGFNQPQHF
.,TRBV18,.,TRBJ2-5,TGTGCCAGCTCATTCCAAGAGACCCAGTACTTC,CASSFQETQYF
TRBD1,TRBV5-6,.,TRBJ2-6,TGTGCCAGCAGCTTGGCTGGACAGGGAAACTCTGGGGCCAACGTCCTGACTTTC,CASSLAGQGNSGANVLTF
.,TRBV7-2,.,TRBJ1-5,TGTGCCAGCAGCTTAGATGTGGATAGCAATCAGCCCCAGCATTTT,CASSLDVDSNQPQHF
.,TRBV13,.,TRBJ1-4,TGTGCCAGCAGCTTAAGGGCAGTAAATGAAAAACTGTTTTTT,CASSLRAVNEKLFF
TRBD2,TRBV9,.,TRBJ2-2,TGTGCCAGCAGCCCATCAGGGACTAGCGGGGCCACCGGGGAGCTGTTTTTT,CASSPSGTSGATGELFF
.,TRBV28,.,TRBJ2-3,TGTGCCAGCAGTTTTGGGCAGGGTGGCACAGATACGCAGTATTTT,CASSFGQGGTDTQYF
.,TRBV27,.,TRBJ1-2,TGTGCCAGCAGTTTATCGTGGGGAGGTAATGGCTACACCTTC,CASSLSWGGNGYTF
.,TRBV18,.,TRBJ1-4,TGTGCCAGCTCACCACTGGAAACCAGAAGGGGTGAAAAACTGTTTTTT,CASSPLETRRGEKLFF
.,TRBV27,.,TRBJ2-2,TGTGCCAGCACCACAGACAGTTTCACCGGGGAGCTGTTTTTT,CASTTDSFTGELFF
.,TRBV5-8,.,TRBJ1-1,TGTGCCAGCAGCTTGAGTCAGTTAGCTTTCTTT,CASSLSQLAFF
.,TRBV2,.,TRBJ2-6,TGTGCCACCGGAGGGTCTGGGGCCAACGTCCTGACTTTC,CATGGSGANVLTF
.,TRBV19,few,TRBJ2-5,TGTGCCAGTAGTAAAAAGAAAGAGACCCAGTACTTC,CASSKKKETQYF
TRBD1,TRBV19,.,TRBJ1-1,TGTGCCAGTAGTACGAATACAGGGGGTAAGGCTTTCTTT,CASSTNTGGKAFF
.,TRBV14,.,TRBJ2-1,TGTGCCAGCAGCCAGTTGGGGACGGGCCGAGGGAATGAGCAGTTCTTC,CASSQLGTGRGNEQFF
TRBD2,TRBV5-4,.,TRBJ2-7,TGTGCCAGCAGCTTGGGGCTAGCGGGAGGTTGGCAGTACTTC,CASSLGLAGGWQYF
.,TRBV6-1,.,TRBJ1-5,TGTGCCAGCGGGGGGACGACGACCACGACCCAGCATTTT,CASGGTTTTTQHF
.,TRBV5-1,.,TRBJ2-5,TGCGCCAGCAGCGCCCGGACTAAGCAAGAGACCCAGTACTTC,CASSARTKQETQYF